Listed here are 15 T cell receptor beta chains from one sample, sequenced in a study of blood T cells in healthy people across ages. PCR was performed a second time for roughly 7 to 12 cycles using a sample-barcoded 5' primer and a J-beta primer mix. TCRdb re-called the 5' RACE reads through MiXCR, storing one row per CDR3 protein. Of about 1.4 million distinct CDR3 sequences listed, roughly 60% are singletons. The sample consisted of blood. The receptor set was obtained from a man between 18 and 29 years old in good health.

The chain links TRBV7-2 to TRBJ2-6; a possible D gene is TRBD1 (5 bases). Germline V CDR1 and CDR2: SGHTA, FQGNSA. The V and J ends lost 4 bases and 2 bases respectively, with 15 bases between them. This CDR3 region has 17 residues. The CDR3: CASSYGPQGTGANVLTF. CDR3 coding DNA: TGTGCCAGCAGCTACGGACCCCAGGGAACTGGGGCCAACGTCCTGACTTTC.

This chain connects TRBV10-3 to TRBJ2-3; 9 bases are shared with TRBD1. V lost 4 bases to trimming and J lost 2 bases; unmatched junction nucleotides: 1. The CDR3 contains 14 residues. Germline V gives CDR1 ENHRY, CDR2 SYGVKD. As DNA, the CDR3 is TGTGCCATCAGTGGGACAGGGGACACAGATACGCAGTATTTT. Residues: CAISGTGDTDTQYF.

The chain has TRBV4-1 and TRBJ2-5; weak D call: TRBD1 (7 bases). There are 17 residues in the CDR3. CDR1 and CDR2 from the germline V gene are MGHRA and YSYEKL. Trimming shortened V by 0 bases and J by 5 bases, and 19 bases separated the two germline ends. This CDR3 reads CASSQDGETGRFETQYF. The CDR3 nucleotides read TGCGCCAGCAGCCAAGATGGGGAGACAGGGAGGTTTGAGACCCAGTACTTC.

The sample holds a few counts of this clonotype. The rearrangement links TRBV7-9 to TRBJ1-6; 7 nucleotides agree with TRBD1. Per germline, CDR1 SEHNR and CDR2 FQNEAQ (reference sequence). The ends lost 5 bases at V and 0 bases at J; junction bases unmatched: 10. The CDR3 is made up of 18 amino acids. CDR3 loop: CASSSQTGTASYNSPLHF. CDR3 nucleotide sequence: TGTGCCAGCAGCAGCCAGACCGGGACAGCCTCCTATAATTCACCCCTCCACTTT.

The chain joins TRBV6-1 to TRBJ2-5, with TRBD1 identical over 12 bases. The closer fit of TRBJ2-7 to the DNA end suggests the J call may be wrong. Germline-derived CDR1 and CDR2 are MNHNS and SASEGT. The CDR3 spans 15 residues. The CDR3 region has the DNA TGTGCCAGCCGGTTGGGACAGGGGGCTTCCTACGAGCAGTACTTC. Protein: CASRLGQGASYEQYF.

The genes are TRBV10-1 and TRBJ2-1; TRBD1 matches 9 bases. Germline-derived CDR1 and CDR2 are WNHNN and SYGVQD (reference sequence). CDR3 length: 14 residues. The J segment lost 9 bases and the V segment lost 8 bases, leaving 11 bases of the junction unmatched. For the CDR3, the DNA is TGCGCCAGCGGGTTTAGACAGGGGGAAAGTGAGCAGTTCTTC. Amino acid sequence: CASGFRQGESEQFF.

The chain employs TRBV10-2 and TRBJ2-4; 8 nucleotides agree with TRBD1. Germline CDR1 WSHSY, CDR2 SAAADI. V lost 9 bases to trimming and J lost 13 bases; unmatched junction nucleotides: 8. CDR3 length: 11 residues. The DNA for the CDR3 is TGCGCCAGTCTAACAGGGGGTGAGCAGTACTTC. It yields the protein CASLTGGEQYF.

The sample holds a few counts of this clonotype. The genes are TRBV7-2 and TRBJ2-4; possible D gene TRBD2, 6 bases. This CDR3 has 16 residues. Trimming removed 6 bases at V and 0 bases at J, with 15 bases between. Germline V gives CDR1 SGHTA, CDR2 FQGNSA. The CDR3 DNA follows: TGTGCCAGCAGGGATTTAGCGGATGTAGCCAAAAACATTCAGTACTTC. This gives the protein CASRDLADVAKNIQYF.

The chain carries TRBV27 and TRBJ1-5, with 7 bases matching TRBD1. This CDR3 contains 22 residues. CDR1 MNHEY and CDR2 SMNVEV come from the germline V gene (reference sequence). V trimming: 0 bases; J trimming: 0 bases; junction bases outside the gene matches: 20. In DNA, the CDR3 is TGTGCCAGCAGTTTATCGTTCGAGGTAGGGACAGCCTCCCCATATAGCAATCAGCCCCAGCATTTT. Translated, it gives CASSLSFEVGTASPYSNQPQHF.

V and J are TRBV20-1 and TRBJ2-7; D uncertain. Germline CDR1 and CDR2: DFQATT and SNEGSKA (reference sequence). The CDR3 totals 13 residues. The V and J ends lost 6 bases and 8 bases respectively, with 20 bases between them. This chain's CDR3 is CSAERVEIDKQYF. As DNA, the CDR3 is TGCAGTGCAGAGAGAGTAGAAATCGATAAGCAGTACTTC.

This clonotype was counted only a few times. For the CDR3, the DNA is TGCGCCAGCAGTTCCGGGACTACGATAGATACGCAGTATTTT. Its protein product is CASSSGTTIDTQYF. The rearrangement links TRBV10-1 to TRBJ2-3; 7 bases match TRBD2. The CDR3 sequence is 14 residues long. Germline CDR1 is WNHNN and CDR2 is SYGVQD (reference sequence). V was clipped by 5 bases and J by 5 bases; unmatched bases: 7.

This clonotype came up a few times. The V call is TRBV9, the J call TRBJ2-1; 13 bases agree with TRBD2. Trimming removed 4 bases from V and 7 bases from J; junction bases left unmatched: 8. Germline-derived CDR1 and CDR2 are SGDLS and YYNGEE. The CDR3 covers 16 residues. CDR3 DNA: TGTGCCAGCAGCCTAACCACTAGCGGGGGGGGGAATGAGCAGTTCTTC. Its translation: CASSLTTSGGGNEQFF.

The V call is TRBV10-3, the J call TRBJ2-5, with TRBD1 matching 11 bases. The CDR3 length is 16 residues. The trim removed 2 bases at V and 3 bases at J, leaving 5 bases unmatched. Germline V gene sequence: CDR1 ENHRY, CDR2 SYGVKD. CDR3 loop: CAISERRGQGEETQYF. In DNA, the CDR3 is TGTGCCATCAGTGAGCGAAGGGGACAGGGGGAAGAGACCCAGTACTTC.

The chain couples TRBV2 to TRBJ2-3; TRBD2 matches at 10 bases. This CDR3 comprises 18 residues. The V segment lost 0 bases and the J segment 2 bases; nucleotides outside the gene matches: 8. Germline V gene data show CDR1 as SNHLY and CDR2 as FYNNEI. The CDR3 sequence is CASSEAVLAGIFTDTQYF. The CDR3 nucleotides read TGTGCCAGCAGTGAAGCGGTACTAGCGGGGATTTTCACAGATACGCAGTATTTT.

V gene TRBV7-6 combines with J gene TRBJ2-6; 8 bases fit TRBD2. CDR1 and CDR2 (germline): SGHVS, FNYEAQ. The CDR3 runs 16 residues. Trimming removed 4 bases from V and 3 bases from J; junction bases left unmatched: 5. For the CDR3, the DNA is TGTGCCAGCAGCTCAGGACTAGCTGGTGGGGCCAACGTCCTGACTTTC. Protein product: CASSSGLAGGANVLTF.